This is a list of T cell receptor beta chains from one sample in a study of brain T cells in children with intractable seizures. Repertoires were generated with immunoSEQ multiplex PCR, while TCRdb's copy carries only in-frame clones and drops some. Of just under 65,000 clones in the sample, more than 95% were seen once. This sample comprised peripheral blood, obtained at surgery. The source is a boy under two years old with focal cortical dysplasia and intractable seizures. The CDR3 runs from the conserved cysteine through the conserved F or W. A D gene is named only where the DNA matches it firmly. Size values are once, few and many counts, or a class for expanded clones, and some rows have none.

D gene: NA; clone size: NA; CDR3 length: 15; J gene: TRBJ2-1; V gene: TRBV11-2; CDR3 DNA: TGTGCCAGCAGCGCCACAGGGAGCCCGGCCAATGAGCAGTTCTTC; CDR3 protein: CASSATGSPANEQFF
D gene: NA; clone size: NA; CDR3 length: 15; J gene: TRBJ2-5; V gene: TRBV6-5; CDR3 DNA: TGTGCCAGCAGTTACTCGCTCCTAGATGCTGAGACCCAGTACTTC; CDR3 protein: CASSYSLLDAETQYF
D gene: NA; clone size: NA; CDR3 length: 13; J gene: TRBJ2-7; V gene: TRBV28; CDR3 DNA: TGTGCCAGCAGTTTTGCCAGGACCTACGAGCAGTACTTC; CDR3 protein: CASSFARTYEQYF
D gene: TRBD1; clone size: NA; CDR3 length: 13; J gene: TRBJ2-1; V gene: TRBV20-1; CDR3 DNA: TGCAGTGCTAGTACAGGGGGGCACAATGAGCAGTTCTTC; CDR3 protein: CSASTGGHNEQFF
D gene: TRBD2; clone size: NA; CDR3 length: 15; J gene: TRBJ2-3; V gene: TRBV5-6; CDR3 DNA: TGTGCCAGCAGCTTGGCTAGCGGGGGCACAGATACGCAGTATTTT; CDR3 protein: CASSLASGGTDTQYF
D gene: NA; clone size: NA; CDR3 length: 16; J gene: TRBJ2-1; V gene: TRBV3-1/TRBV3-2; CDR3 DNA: TGTGCCAGCAGGCACAGGGACACGAGCTCCTACAATGAGCAGTTCTTC; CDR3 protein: CASRHRDTSSYNEQFF
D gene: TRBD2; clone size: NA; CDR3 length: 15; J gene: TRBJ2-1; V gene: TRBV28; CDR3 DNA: TGTGCCAGCAGTTTACCAGCGGGAGGTTCTAATGAGCAGTTCTTC; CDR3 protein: CASSLPAGGSNEQFF
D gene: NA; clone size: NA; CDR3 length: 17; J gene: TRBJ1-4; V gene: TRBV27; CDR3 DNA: TGTGCCAGCAGTTCTCCCCCGAACAGTGGGGCAGGTGAAAAACTGTTTTTT; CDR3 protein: CASSSPPNSGAGEKLFF
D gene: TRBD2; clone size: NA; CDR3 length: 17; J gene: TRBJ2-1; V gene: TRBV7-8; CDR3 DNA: TGTGCCACCACGACGATTAGCGGGCAGAGCTCCTACAATGAGCAGTTCTTC; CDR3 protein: CATTTISGQSSYNEQFF
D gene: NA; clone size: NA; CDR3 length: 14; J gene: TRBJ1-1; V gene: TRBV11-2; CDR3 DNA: TGTGCCAGCAGCTTGTCGACAGTCGGGGCTGAAGCTTTCTTT; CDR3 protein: CASSLSTVGAEAFF
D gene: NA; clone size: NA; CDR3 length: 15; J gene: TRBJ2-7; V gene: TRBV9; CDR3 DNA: TGTGCCAGCAGCCCGAGGCCCAGGGACACCTACGAGCAGTACTTC; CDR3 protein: CASSPRPRDTYEQYF
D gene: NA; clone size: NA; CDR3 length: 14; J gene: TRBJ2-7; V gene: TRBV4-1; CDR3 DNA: TGCGCCAGCAGCCACCGGGACGGCACCTACGAGCAGTACTTC; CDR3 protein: CASSHRDGTYEQYF
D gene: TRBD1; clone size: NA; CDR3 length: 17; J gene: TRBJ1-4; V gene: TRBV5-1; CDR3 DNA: TGCGCCAGCAGCGTCAGTCCCCAGGGGGCGGTTAGTGAAAAACTGTTTTTT; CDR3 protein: CASSVSPQGAVSEKLFF
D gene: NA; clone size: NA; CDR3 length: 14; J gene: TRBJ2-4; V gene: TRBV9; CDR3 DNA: TGTGCCAGCAGCCAGACAGCCTCCAAAAACATTCAGTACTTC; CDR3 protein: CASSQTASKNIQYF
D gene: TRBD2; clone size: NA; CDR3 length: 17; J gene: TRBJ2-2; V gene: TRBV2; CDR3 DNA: TGTGCCAGCAGCTCAAGGGAAGCGGGAGGAAACACCGGGGAGCTGTTTTTT; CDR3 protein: CASSSREAGGNTGELFF
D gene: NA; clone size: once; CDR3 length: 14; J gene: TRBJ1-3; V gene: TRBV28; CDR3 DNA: TGTGCCAGCAGTTTAAGGCACTCTGGAAACACCATATATTTT; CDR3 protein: CASSLRHSGNTIYF
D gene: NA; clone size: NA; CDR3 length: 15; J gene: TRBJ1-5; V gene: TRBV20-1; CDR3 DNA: TGCAGTGCTAGTCCTGCGGGGTATAGCAATCAGCCCCAGCATTTT; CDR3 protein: CSASPAGYSNQPQHF